These 10 T cell receptor beta chains share one sample of origin, sequenced in a study of blood T cell repertoires in COVID-19. Measured with immunoSEQ multiplex PCR; TCRdb has only the in-frame clones, and not every one. The table has 140,000 to 150,000 clones, 80% to 85% seen once. Sequencing input: peripheral blood. Receptors originate from a man younger than 40 with COVID-19, enrolled during active disease.

This sequence joins TRBV12-3 or TRBV12-4 and TRBJ2-7; D unclear. The CDR3 is 13 residues long. Between the trimmed V and J ends, which lost 5 bases and 7 bases, there was a span of 15 bases. CDR3 in DNA: TGTGCCAGCAGTCCCCCGTCTGGCATGGAGCAGTACTTC. It encodes CASSPPSGMEQYF.

The chain recombines TRBV6-5 with TRBJ2-1; TRBD1 aligns across 11 bases. Germline CDR1 and CDR2: MNHEY and SVGAGI. The CDR3 has 15 amino acids. V shed 3 bases and J 9 bases; nucleotides not matched to a gene: 7. Here the CDR3 reads CASSYGDRGSGEQFF. The CDR3 region has the DNA TGTGCCAGCAGTTATGGGGACAGGGGGTCGGGTGAGCAGTTCTTC.

The genes are TRBV3-1 (or the pseudogene TRBV3-2) and TRBJ1-5, with D maybe TRBD1 (6 bases). V dropped 4 bases and J dropped 6 bases, with 19 bases sitting between them. Germline V CDR1 and CDR2: LGHDT, YNNKEL (reference sequence). This CDR3 comprises 16 residues. The CDR3, as DNA: TGTGCCAGCAGCCTTGCCAAGGGGGTTGTGACTCAGCCCCAGCATTTT. It is translated as CASSLAKGVVTQPQHF.

This chain uses TRBV28 with TRBJ2-5; 8 nucleotides match TRBD1. In germline, CDR1 is MDHEN, CDR2 SYDVKM. The CDR3 has 15 residues. The V gene end was trimmed by 2 bases and the J gene end by 2 bases; junction bases not matched to a gene: 4. In nucleotides, the CDR3 is TGTGCCAGCAGTTTAAGGACAGGGTTACAAGAGACCCAGTACTTC. Translating gives CASSLRTGLQETQYF.

The J gene is TRBJ2-7, the V gene TRBV3-1 (or the pseudogene TRBV3-2); D perhaps matches TRBD1 (6 bases). The germline CDR1 and CDR2 sequences are LGHDT and YNNKEL (reference sequence). The V gene lost 5 bases and the J gene lost 2 bases, with 16 bases spanning the gap. CDR3 size: 15 residues. For the CDR3, the DNA is TGTGCCAGCAGCGACACAGGGTCAACCGCCTACGAGCAGTACTTC. Amino acid sequence: CASSDTGSTAYEQYF.

J is TRBJ2-7 and V is TRBV15; D is undetermined. With 1 base removed from V and 5 bases from J, the gap between germline ends came to 9 bases. The length of the CDR3 is 13 residues. CDR1 is LNHNV, CDR2 YYDKDF, per germline (reference sequence). The CDR3 region has the DNA TGTGCCACCAGCAGAGGTTCCCCCAACGAGCAGTACTTC. Amino acids: CATSRGSPNEQYF.

In this sample, this clone turned up a few times. The rearrangement joins TRBV19 to TRBJ2-2; TRBD1 aligns across 9 bases. Germline V gene sequence: CDR1 LNHDA, CDR2 SQIVND (reference sequence). This CDR3 contains 14 residues. Germline trimming cut 9 bases from V and 1 base from J; bases unmatched to any gene: 3. In DNA, the CDR3 is TGTGCCAGGGGACAGGGTCAGAACACCGGGGAGCTGTTTTTT. Translated: CARGQGQNTGELFF. Supplemented by reference TRBV19 and TRBJ2-2, the full variable domain reads DGGITQSPKYLFRKEGQNVTLSCEQNLNHDAMYWYRQDPGQGLRLIYYSQIVNDFQKGDIAEGYSVSREKKESFPLTVTSAQKNPTAFYLCARGQGQNTGELFFGEGSRLTVL.

The chain links TRBV5-4 to TRBJ1-3; 7 bases agree with TRBD1. V was pared by 5 bases and J by 2 bases, with 7 bases of the junction left unmatched. CDR3 length: 15 residues. The germline gives CDR1 SGHNT, CDR2 YYREEE (reference sequence). The DNA of the CDR3 is TGTGCCAGCAGTAACCAGGGGGATCCTGGAAACACCATATATTTT. It translates to CASSNQGDPGNTIYF.

The chain uses TRBV4-2 and TRBJ2-7; a weak D match, TRBD2 (5 bases). Germline assignment: CDR1 LGHNA and CDR2 YNFKEQ. The germline V and J ends were trimmed by 1 base and 5 bases, with 18 bases remaining between them. There are 16 residues in the CDR3. The CDR3 reads CASSQGGLAIQNEQYF. CDR3 in DNA: TGTGCCAGCAGCCAAGGTGGCCTAGCAATTCAGAACGAGCAGTACTTC.

This clone was counted a single time. The CDR3 is CASSPGTGGFGNTEAFF. CDR3 nucleotide sequence: TGTGCCAGCAGCCCCGGGACAGGGGGCTTTGGGAACACTGAAGCTTTCTTT. The chain recombines TRBV11-2 with TRBJ1-1; 12 bases agree with TRBD1. CDR1 and CDR2 (germline): SGHAT, FQNNGV. This CDR3 has 17 residues. V lost 5 bases and J lost 1; bases outside the gene matches: 8.